The source of this T cell receptor beta chain is a study of T-cell memory formation after mild COVID-19. Trimming removed 5 bases from V and 6 bases from J, with 16 bases in between. The CDR3 loop spans 14 amino acids. Germline CDR1 is SGHRS and CDR2 is YFSETQ. Using its own MiXCR run on the 5' RACE reads, TCRdb lists one record per CDR3 protein. Of under 650,000 distinct CDR3 sequences detected, around 17% appear once; the ten largest clones hold 12%. This clonotype was detected a few times. The sequence came from an adult woman who had mild COVID-19 (a few samples of this study predate the infection). Cell type and time point are not known. The sequenced sample consisted of PBMCs or a T cell subset sorted from them (not recorded which). The chain has TRBV5-1 and TRBJ2-3, with D uncertain. The CDR3 nucleotides are TGCGCCAGCAGTGAAGGCCTTACCGTGGATACGCAGTATTTT. It is translated as CASSEGLTVDTQYF. The full variable domain, completed using reference TRBV5-1 and TRBJ2-3, is KAGVTQTPRYLIKTRGQQVTLSCSPISGHRSVSWYQQTPGQGLQFLFEYFSETQRNKGNFPGRFSGRQFSNSRSEMNVSTLELGDSALYLCASSEGLTVDTQYFGPGTRLTVL.